The 22 T cell receptor beta chains below come from one sample, sequenced in a study of T cell repertoires in cytomegalovirus infection. TCRdb reanalysed the reads using MiXCR and keeps one entry per CDR3 protein. Among roughly 230,000 distinct CDR3 sequences, approximately 15% were seen once, and the ten largest hold roughly 50%. Sequencing used CD8+ T cells from PBMCs. The receptors here all came from a human donor in good health (CMV status not recorded). Some clones in this sample may be carry-over from other donors' samples.

This clonotype has ten or more counts. This chain links TRBV7-2 with TRBJ1-3; D unclear. This CDR3 spans 17 amino acids. The V end was cut by 4 bases, the J end by 4 bases, with 20 bases between. Per the germline V gene, CDR1 is SGHTA and CDR2 is FQGNSA. The CDR3 sequence: CASSSGRGRERGNTIYF. Written as DNA, the CDR3 is TGTGCCAGCAGCTCTGGACGGGGAAGGGAGAGGGGAAACACCATATATTTT.

This clonotype was observed many times. V usage is TRBV6-2 or TRBV6-3 and J usage is TRBJ1-1; D uncertain. This CDR3 contains 14 residues. Per the germline V gene, CDR1 is MNHEY and CDR2 is SVGEGT. V lost 5 bases and J 3 bases, leaving 13 bases between the germline ends. Here the CDR3 reads CASSPRVYYTEAFF. The CDR3, as DNA: TGTGCCAGCAGTCCCCGAGTCTACTACACTGAAGCTTTCTTT.

The chain carries TRBV20-1 and TRBJ1-2; D call uncertain. The CDR3 is 14 amino acids. Trimming took 2 bases from V and 6 from J, leaving 16 bases between them. The V gene's germline CDR1 is DFQATT and CDR2 SNEGSKA (reference sequence). CDR3 sequence: CSARSRVSSDGYTF. Here the CDR3 DNA reads TGCAGTGCTAGATCGAGGGTATCATCGGATGGCTACACCTTC.

CDR3 protein: CSARDGPGFFYEQYF. In DNA, the CDR3 is TGCAGTGCTAGAGATGGCCCGGGATTCTTCTACGAGCAGTACTTC. The rearrangement links TRBV20-1 to TRBJ2-7; maybe TRBD2 (5 bases). With 0 bases removed from V and 3 bases from J, the gap between germline ends came to 15 bases. The CDR3 covers 15 residues. Germline values: CDR1 DFQATT, CDR2 SNEGSKA (reference sequence).

This clonotype turned up a few times. The chain is built from TRBV28 and TRBJ2-7; TRBD2 is a possible D gene (6 bases). The germline V gene has CDR1 MDHEN and CDR2 SYDVKM. V was trimmed by 8 bases and J by 1 base, leaving 9 bases between them. There are 12 residues in the CDR3. The CDR3 reads CASLAGSYEQYF. CDR3 DNA sequence: TGTGCCAGCCTGGCGGGGTCCTACGAGCAGTACTTC.

This clonotype was observed a few times. This chain uses TRBV27 with TRBJ1-1; tentatively, D is TRBD1 (5 bases). V was cut by 5 bases and J by 6 bases, with 13 bases left in between. CDR1 MNHEY and CDR2 SMNVEV come from the germline V gene (reference sequence). This CDR3 is built from 13 residues. CDR3 bases: TGTGCCAGCAGTCCGGATTGGGGCTCTGAAGCTTTCTTT. This codes for CASSPDWGSEAFF.

The CDR3 region is CATGTSGSYNEQFF. DNA for the CDR3: TGTGCCACGGGAACTAGCGGTTCCTACAATGAGCAGTTCTTC. The chain couples TRBV24-1 to TRBJ2-1, with 8 bases aligning to TRBD2. The CDR3 consists of 14 residues. Germline V lookup: CDR1 KGHDR, CDR2 SFDVKD. Losses at the gene ends were 10 bases for V and 1 base for J; bases not matched to a gene: 5.

This clonotype was found a few times. The gene calls are TRBV19 and TRBJ2-1; 9 positions agree with TRBD1. Germline values: CDR1 LNHDA, CDR2 SQIVND (reference sequence). The CDR3 length is 17 residues. J was trimmed by 2 bases and V by 0 bases; bases with no gene match: 5. CDR3 residues: CASSIDPGTGTYNEQFF. The CDR3, as DNA: TGTGCCAGTAGTATAGATCCCGGGACAGGGACCTACAATGAGCAGTTCTTC.

In its sample, this clonotype was seen many times. The chain couples TRBV7-2 to TRBJ1-1; tentatively, D is TRBD1 (6 bases). Germline V gene lookup returns CDR1 SGHTA and CDR2 FQGNSA. The CDR3 totals 14 residues. V was shortened by 4 bases and J by 6 bases, with 15 bases between the two germline ends. For the CDR3, the DNA is TGTGCCAGCAGCTACGGAAGCGGGACACCTGAAGCTTTCTTT. Protein product: CASSYGSGTPEAFF.

This clonotype was detected a few times. The chain recombines TRBV12-3 or TRBV12-4 with TRBJ2-2, with a weak D call TRBD2 (5 bases). This CDR3 contains 16 residues. Trimming removed 2 bases from V and 4 bases from J, with 14 bases in between. The CDR3 spells CASSLSGALSTGELFF. The DNA for the CDR3 is TGTGCCAGCAGTTTAAGCGGCGCGTTATCCACCGGGGAGCTGTTTTTT.

This clonotype was detected a few times. The chain couples TRBV2 to TRBJ2-5; D is unresolved. The CDR3 spans 16 residues. Between the trimmed V and J ends, which lost 0 bases and 2 bases, there was a span of 13 bases. Per the germline V gene, CDR1 is SNHLY and CDR2 is FYNNEI. The CDR3 nucleotides read TGTGCCAGCAGTGAAGCGGTTAGCATGGGGCAAGAGACCCAGTACTTC. The encoded protein is CASSEAVSMGQETQYF.

The rearrangement uses TRBV13 and TRBJ1-1, with 12 nucleotides matching TRBD1. The germline V gene encodes CDR1 PRHDT and CDR2 FYEKMQ (reference sequence). The CDR3 is 16 amino acids. Trimming took 5 bases from V and 11 from J; bases not matched to a gene: 15. CDR3 bases: TGTGCCAGCAGCCCGTGGGGGACAGGGGGCCATAGAGATGCTTTCTTT. Its translation is CASSPWGTGGHRDAFF.

This clonotype was observed a few times. The chain couples TRBV6-5 to TRBJ1-4; no definite D call. Germline V gene sequence: CDR1 MNHEY, CDR2 SVGAGI. The CDR3 is 16 amino acids. Trimming pared 0 bases from V and 3 bases from J, leaving 11 bases between. The CDR3 region is CASSYSFWVSNEKLFF. Here the CDR3 DNA reads TGTGCCAGCAGTTACTCGTTTTGGGTTTCTAATGAAAAACTGTTTTTT.

At least ten counts were recorded for this clonotype. This rearrangement joins TRBV7-2 to TRBJ2-5; TRBD2 is a possible D gene (5 bases). The V end lost 5 bases, the J end lost 5 bases, and 18 bases lay between the germline ends. Germline V CDR1 and CDR2: SGHTA, FQGNSA. This CDR3 is 15 amino acids long. The CDR3 is CASSQPSSWVETQYF. In nucleotides, the CDR3 is TGTGCCAGCAGCCAACCTAGCTCCTGGGTGGAGACCCAGTACTTC.

A word on this clonotype: A much larger clonotype is one base distant, so this may be a read error. CDR3 residues: CASSLLWGGGETQYF. The CDR3 DNA reads as TGTGCCAGCAGCTTACTTTGGGGGGGCGGAGAGACCCAGTACTTC. This chain connects TRBV7-2 to TRBJ2-5, with D perhaps TRBD2 (7 bases). Germline loops: CDR1 SGHTA, CDR2 FQGNSA. CDR3 length: 15 residues. Trimming removed 2 bases from V and 4 bases from J, with 14 bases in between.

This clonotype was observed many times. This rearrangement joins TRBV7-9 to TRBJ2-7; 7 nucleotides align to TRBD2. This CDR3 has 14 amino acids. V gave up 3 bases and J gave up 2 bases; unmatched junction bases: 4. Germline CDR1 reads SEHNR; CDR2 reads FQNEAQ (reference sequence). The CDR3 reads CASSFGTKPYEQYF. The CDR3 DNA sequence: TGTGCCAGCAGCTTCGGGACTAAACCCTACGAGCAGTACTTC.

V and J are TRBV19 and TRBJ1-6; possible D gene TRBD1, 5 bases. Germline CDR1 reads LNHDA; CDR2 reads SQIVND (reference sequence). The CDR3 has 15 amino acids. Deletions cut 4 bases from V and 9 bases from J, with 16 bases between. The DNA for the CDR3 is TGTGCCAGTAGTACCACTCGGGACCAAGTTTCACCCCTCCACTTT. It codes for CASSTTRDQVSPLHF.

This clonotype was seen ten or more times. The chain has TRBV28 and TRBJ2-6; 9 bases line up with TRBD1. Germline-derived CDR1 and CDR2 are MDHEN and SYDVKM. V was clipped by 6 bases and J by 8 bases; unmatched bases: 5. CDR3 length equals 14 residues. CDR3 region: CASRETGGTNVLTF. The CDR3 DNA reads as TGTGCCAGCAGGGAGACAGGGGGTACCAACGTCCTGACTTTC. Together with reference TRBV28 and TRBJ2-6, the CDR3 gives the full variable domain: DVKVTQSSRYLVKRTGEKVFLECVQDMDHENMFWYRQDPGLGLRLIYFSYDVKMKEKGDIPEGYSVSREKKERFSLILESASTNQTSMYLCASRETGGTNVLTFGAGSRLTVL.

This clonotype was detected a few times. The rearrangement uses TRBV28 and TRBJ2-3, with 10 positions matching TRBD2. Losses at the gene ends were 2 bases for V and 5 bases for J; bases not matched to a gene: 4. There are 15 residues in the CDR3. Looked up from germline, CDR1 is MDHEN and CDR2 is SYDVKM. CDR3 region: CASSLTSGVVDTQYF. CDR3 coding DNA: TGTGCCAGCAGTTTAACTAGCGGGGTGGTAGATACGCAGTATTTT.

The chain has TRBV28 and TRBJ2-1; D may be TRBD1 or TRBD2 (5 bases each). This CDR3 contains 15 residues. Between the trimmed V and J ends, which lost 2 bases and 4 bases, there was a span of 12 bases. Germline V lookup: CDR1 MDHEN, CDR2 SYDVKM. The CDR3 DNA reads TGTGCCAGCAGTTTAAGGGCAGGGAGATACAATGAGCAGTTCTTC. It is translated as CASSLRAGRYNEQFF.

The rearrangement uses TRBV5-5 and TRBJ2-1, with 7 bases aligning to TRBD2. Unmatched junction bases numbered 4, after V lost 3 bases and J lost 1 base. Per the germline V gene, CDR1 is SGHKS and CDR2 is YYEKEE (reference sequence). This CDR3 spans 15 amino acids. DNA for the CDR3: TGTGCCAGCAGCTCTGGACTAGATTCCTACAATGAGCAGTTCTTC. As protein: CASSSGLDSYNEQFF. Full variable domain (outside the CDR3, taken from reference TRBV5-5 and TRBJ2-1): DAGVTQSPTHLIKTRGQQVTLRCSPISGHKSVSWYQQVLGQGPQFIFQYYEKEERGRGNFPDRFSARQFPNYSSELNVNALLLGDSALYLCASSSGLDSYNEQFFGPGTRLTVL.

V is TRBV2 and J is TRBJ2-7, with 7 positions matching TRBD1. Per germline, CDR1 SNHLY and CDR2 FYNNEI. J gave up 0 bases and V 6 bases, and 8 bases lay outside the gene matches. The CDR3 spans 15 residues. In nucleotides, the CDR3 is TGTGCCAGCAGGCCCACAGACAGGGTCTCCTACGAGCAGTACTTC. This encodes CASRPTDRVSYEQYF.